This T cell receptor (beta chain) was captured by sequencing in a study of blood T cells in healthy people across ages. Germline V gives CDR1 SGHVS, CDR2 FQNEAQ. V lost 1 base, J lost 3 bases, and 10 bases lay in between. CDR3 length: 14 amino acids. Per-sample PBMC isolation yielded at least 6.5 million cells. Per sample, extraction of total RNA gave at least 6 micrograms in every case. With a J-beta primer mix and a sample-barcoded 5' primer, a second PCR ran 7 to 11 cycles. Template switching added a 12-random-nucleotide identifier to every cDNA molecule. TCRdb passed the 5' RACE reads through MiXCR, listing each CDR3 protein once. The sample includes about 620,000 distinct CDR3 sequences, 52% of them seen just once. This clonotype was seen only once.

The chain recombines TRBV7-8 with TRBJ2-7; TRBD2 might be the D (5 bases). This TCR derives from a woman of 80 years or more in good health. Sample: blood. The CDR3 is CASSLELVGYEQYF. The CDR3 nucleotides read TGTGCCAGCAGCTTAGAACTAGTAGGCTACGAGCAGTACTTC.